Here is one TCR beta chain with its context. Unstimulated naive, memory, effector memory and TEMRA subsets were sequenced, and this was done in a few donor pairs. The CDR3 has 15 residues. In germline, CDR1 is SGHRS, CDR2 YFSETQ. The ends were cut back, 4 bases at V and 7 bases at J, with 15 bases in the middle. The entry originates in a study of siplizumab effects on memory and regulatory T cells. About 100,000 TCR templates underwent assay in each sample. Clones were sequenced by immunoSEQ multiplex PCR, and TCRdb holds only the in-frame ones, with some missing. This sample carries some 62,000 clones, roughly 85% of them seen once, and the ten largest clones take about 0.42%.

This sequence joins TRBV5-1 and TRBJ1-6; possibly TRBD1 for D (5 bases). The sequence came from a human donor in good health. The specimen sequenced was memory CD4+ T cells sorted from blood. CDR3 DNA: TGCGCCAGCAGCGGTGTAGGGGCCGGGAATTCACCCCTCCACTTT. Translation gives CASSGVGAGNSPLHF.